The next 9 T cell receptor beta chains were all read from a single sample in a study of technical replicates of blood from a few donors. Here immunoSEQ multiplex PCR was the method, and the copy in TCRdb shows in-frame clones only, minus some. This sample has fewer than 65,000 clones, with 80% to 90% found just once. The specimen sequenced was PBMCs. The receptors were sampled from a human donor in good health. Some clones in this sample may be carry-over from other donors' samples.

The CDR3 reads CASSRTENTEAFF. Here the CDR3 DNA reads TGTGCCAGCAGCCGAACAGAGAACACTGAAGCTTTCTTT. V gene TRBV6-5 combines with J gene TRBJ1-1; no clear D. Germline V gene sequence: CDR1 MNHEY, CDR2 SVGAGI. Trimming pared 6 bases from V and 1 base from J, leaving 9 bases between. The CDR3 contains 13 residues.

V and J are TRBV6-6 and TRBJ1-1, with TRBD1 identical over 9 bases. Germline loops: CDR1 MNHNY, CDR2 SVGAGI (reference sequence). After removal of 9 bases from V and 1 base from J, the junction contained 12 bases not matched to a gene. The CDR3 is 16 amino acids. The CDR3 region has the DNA TGTGCCAGTCAAAAACAGGGGGCGGATCCGAACACTGAAGCTTTCTTT. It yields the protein CASQKQGADPNTEAFF.

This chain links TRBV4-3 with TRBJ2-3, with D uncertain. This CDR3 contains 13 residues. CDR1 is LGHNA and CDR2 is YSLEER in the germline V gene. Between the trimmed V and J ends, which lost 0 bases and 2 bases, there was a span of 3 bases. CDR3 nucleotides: TGCGCCAGCAGCCAAGACTCCACAGATACGCAGTATTTT. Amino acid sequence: CASSQDSTDTQYF.

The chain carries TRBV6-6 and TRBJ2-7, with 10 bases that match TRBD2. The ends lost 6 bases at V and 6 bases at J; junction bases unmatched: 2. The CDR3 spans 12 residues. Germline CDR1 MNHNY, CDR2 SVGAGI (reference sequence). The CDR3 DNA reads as TGTGCCAGCAGCTCTAGCGGGAGCGAGCAGTACTTC. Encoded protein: CASSSSGSEQYF.

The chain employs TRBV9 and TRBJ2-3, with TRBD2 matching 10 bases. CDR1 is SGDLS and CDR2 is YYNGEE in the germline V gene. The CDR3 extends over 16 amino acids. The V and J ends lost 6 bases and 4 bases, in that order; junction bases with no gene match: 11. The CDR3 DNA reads TGTGCCAGCACCGTCGAGGGACTAGCGACGGCAGATACGCAGTATTTT. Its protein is CASTVEGLATADTQYF.

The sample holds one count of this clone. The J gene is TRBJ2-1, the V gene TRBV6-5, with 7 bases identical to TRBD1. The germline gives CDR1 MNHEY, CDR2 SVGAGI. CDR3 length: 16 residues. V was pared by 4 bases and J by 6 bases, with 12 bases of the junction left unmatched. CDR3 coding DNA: TGTGCCAGCAGTTTTTACATCGGACAGGCGAGCAATGAGCAGTTCTTC. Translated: CASSFYIGQASNEQFF.

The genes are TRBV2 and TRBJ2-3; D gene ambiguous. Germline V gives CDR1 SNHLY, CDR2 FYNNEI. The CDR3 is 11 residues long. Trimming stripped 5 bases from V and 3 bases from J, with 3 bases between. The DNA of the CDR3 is TGTGCCAGCAGTTATACAGATACGCAGTATTTT. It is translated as CASSYTDTQYF.

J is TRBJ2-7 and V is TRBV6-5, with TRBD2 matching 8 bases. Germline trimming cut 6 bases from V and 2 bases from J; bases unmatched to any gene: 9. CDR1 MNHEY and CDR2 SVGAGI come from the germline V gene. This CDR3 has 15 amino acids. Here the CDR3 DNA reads TGTGCCAGCAGCCTCTGGGGTAGCGGGACCTACGAGCAGTACTTC. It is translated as CASSLWGSGTYEQYF.

CDR3 residues: CASRGPGQPNTGELFF. CDR3 DNA: TGTGCCAGCAGGGGCCCGGGACAGCCTAACACCGGGGAGCTGTTTTTT. The chain uses TRBV7-2 and TRBJ2-2, with 7 bases identical to TRBD1. Germline V gives CDR1 SGHTA, CDR2 FQGNSA. The CDR3 sequence is 16 residues long. The V and J ends lost 6 bases and 2 bases, in that order; junction bases with no gene match: 9. The full variable domain, with the rest looked up from reference TRBV7-2 and TRBJ2-2, is GAGVSQSPSNKVTEKGKDVELRCDPISGHTALYWYRQSLGQGLEFLIYFQGNSAPDKSGLPSDRFSAERTGGSVSTLTIQRTQQEDSAVYLCASRGPGQPNTGELFFGEGSRLTVL.